A selection of T cell receptor beta chains follows, all from one sample in a study of blood T cell repertoires in COVID-19. Libraries were prepared by immunoSEQ multiplex PCR; TCRdb keeps only in-frame clonotypes and omits some of them. The data contain some 110,000 clones, roughly 86% of them singletons. Sequenced: peripheral blood. Receptor source: a man in his forties with acute or convalescent COVID-19. The CDR3 runs from the conserved cysteine through the conserved F or W. The D gene is left open where the match is weak. Size is omitted from some rows. Given values are once, few, many or a class for expanded clones.

V gene	clone size	D gene	J gene	CDR3 DNA	CDR3 protein
TRBV27	.	TRBD1	TRBJ1-1	TGTGCCAGCAGTGGGTATCGACAGGGAGCCACTGAAGCTTTCTTT	CASSGYRQGATEAFF
TRBV19	.	.	TRBJ2-6	TGTGCCAGTACCTCACCGAGGACAGAGAGCCCGACCTCTGGGGCCAACGTCCTGACTTTC	CASTSPRTESPTSGANVLTF
TRBV6-5	.	TRBD2	TRBJ2-7	TGTGCCAGCAGCCAACTAGCGGGAAACACCTACGAGCAGTACTTC	CASSQLAGNTYEQYF
TRBV7-9	.	TRBD2	TRBJ2-3	TGTGCCAGCAGTTTTCTCGGCGGGGGGCCGACAGATACGCAGTATTTT	CASSFLGGGPTDTQYF
TRBV6-5	.	TRBD2	TRBJ2-1	TGTGCCAGCAGGGGGCGGGGGAGCTCCTACAATGAGCAGTTCTTC	CASRGRGSSYNEQFF
TRBV6-5	.	.	TRBJ2-3	TGTGCCAGCAGTTACTCCTCCAGCACAGATACGCAGTATTTT	CASSYSSSTDTQYF
TRBV18	once	.	TRBJ1-1	TGTGCCAGCTCACCAGAGACAGACATGAACACTGAAGCTTTCTTT	CASSPETDMNTEAFF
TRBV5-4	.	TRBD2	TRBJ2-5	TGTGCCAGCAGCCTAGGGACTAGTGGTCCGGAGACCCAGTACTTC	CASSLGTSGPETQYF
TRBV6-5	.	TRBD1	TRBJ2-1	TGTGCCAGCAGTTCCCAGATCCGGGACAGGGGGCGCCTGTTCTTC	CASSSQIRDRGRLFF
TRBV10-3	.	TRBD1	TRBJ1-4	TGTGCCATCAGTGAGGGGACAGACGGTGAAAAACTGTTTTTT	CAISEGTDGEKLFF